This TCR beta chain was profiled in a study of T cell responses to AZD1222 COVID-19 vaccine. This clone was found once. The table came from immunoSEQ multiplex PCR; TCRdb's copy has only in-frame clones and leaves some out. Counted here are about 86,000 clones, 88% occurring once; the ten biggest clones make up 10% to 13%. CDR3 length: 15 amino acids. Germline CDR1 and CDR2: MGHDK and SYGVNS. The ends were cut back, 4 bases at V and 2 bases at J, with 14 bases in the middle. Source: peripheral blood, taken on day 0 of MenACWY control vaccination. V is TRBV25-1 and J is TRBJ2-5; TRBD2 might be the D (6 bases). The receptor comes from an adult in good health. The DNA of the CDR3 is TGTGCCAGCAGTGTCTTAGCGGAAATACAAGAGACCCAGTACTTC. It is translated as CASSVLAEIQETQYF.